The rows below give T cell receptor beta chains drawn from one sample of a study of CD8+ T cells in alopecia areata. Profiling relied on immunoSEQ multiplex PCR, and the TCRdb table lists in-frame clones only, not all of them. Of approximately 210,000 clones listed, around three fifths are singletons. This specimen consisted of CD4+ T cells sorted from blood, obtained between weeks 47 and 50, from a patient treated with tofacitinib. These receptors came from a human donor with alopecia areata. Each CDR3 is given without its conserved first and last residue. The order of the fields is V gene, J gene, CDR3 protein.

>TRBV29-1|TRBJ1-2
SAPDSYGYT
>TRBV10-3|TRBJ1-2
AISENVGDGYT
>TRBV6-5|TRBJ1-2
ASSGQGTYGYT
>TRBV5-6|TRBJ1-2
ASRGQENYGYT
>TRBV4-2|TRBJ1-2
ASSQAQGDYGYT
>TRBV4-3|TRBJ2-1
ASSQGKTLNNEQF
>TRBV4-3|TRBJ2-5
ASSTRQKETQY
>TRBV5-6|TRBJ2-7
ASSLPGLNYEQY
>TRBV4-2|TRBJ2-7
ASSQALDGPYEQY
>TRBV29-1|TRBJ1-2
SASGPALRGDVYT
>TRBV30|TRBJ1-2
AWGHANYGYT
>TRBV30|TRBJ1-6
AWSQGGDSPLH
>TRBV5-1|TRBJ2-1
ASSLGLAGLWNEQF
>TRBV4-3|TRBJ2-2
ASSAIFAGELF
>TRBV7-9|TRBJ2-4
ASSLDPGQIAKNIQY
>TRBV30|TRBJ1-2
AWSPIAVSYYGYT
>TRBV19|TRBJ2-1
ASSSSGTEYNEQF
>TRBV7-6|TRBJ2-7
ASSPNGQGLYEQY
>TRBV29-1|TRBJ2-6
SVDLSGANVLT
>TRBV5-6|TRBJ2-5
ASSLLETQY
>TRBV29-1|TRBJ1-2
SGKAPGQYYGYT
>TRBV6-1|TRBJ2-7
ASRVGTYEQY
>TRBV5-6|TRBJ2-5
ASSTLQVGMGRRETQY
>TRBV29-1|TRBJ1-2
SVRSGGGMRGYT
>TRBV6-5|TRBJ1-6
ASSYSGISYNSPLH